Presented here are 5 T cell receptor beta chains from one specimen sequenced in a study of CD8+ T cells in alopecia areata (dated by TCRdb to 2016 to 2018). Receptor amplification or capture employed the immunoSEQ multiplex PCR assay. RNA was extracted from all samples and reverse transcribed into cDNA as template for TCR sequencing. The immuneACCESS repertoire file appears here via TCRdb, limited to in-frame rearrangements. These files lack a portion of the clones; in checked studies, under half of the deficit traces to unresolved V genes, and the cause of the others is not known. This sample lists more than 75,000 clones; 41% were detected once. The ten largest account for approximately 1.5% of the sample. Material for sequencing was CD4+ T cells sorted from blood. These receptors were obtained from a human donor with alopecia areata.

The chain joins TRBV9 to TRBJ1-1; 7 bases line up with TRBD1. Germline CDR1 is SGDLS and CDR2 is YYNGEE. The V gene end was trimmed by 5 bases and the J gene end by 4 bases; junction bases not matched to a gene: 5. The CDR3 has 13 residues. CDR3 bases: TGTGCCAGCAGTCGACAGGGAGTCACTGAAGCTTTCTTT. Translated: CASSRQGVTEAFF.

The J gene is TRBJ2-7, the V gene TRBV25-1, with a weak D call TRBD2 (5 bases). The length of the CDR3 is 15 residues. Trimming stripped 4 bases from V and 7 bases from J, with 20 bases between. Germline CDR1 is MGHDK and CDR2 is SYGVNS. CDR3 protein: CASSVESGAPGEQYF. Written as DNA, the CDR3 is TGTGCCAGCAGTGTGGAAAGCGGAGCCCCGGGAGAGCAGTACTTC.

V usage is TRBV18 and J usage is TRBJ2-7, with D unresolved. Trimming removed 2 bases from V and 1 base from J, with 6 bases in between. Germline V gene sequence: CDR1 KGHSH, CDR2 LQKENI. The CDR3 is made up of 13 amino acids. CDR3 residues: CASSPLQSYEQYF. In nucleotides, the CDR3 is TGTGCCAGCTCACCATTGCAGTCCTACGAGCAGTACTTC.

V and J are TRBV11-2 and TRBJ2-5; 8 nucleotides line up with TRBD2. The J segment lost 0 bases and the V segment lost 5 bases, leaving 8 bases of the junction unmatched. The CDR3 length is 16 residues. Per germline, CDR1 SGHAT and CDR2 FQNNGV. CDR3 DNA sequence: TGTGCCAGCAGCCGGGGGGGCAGTCGGTACCAAGAGACCCAGTACTTC. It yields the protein CASSRGGSRYQETQYF. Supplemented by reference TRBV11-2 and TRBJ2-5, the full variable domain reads EAGVAQSPRYKIIEKRQSVAFWCNPISGHATLYWYQQILGQGPKLLIQFQNNGVVDDSQLPKDRFSAERLKGVDSTLKIQPAKLEDSAVYLCASSRGGSRYQETQYFGPGTRLLVL.

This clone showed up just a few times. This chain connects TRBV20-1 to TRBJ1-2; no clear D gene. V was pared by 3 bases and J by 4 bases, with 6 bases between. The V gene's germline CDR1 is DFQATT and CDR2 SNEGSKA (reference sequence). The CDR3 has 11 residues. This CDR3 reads CSASLGYGYTF. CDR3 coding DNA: TGCAGTGCTAGTCTCGGCTATGGCTACACCTTC.